Listed below are T cell receptor beta chains from one sample, sequenced in a study of shared clonotypes between healthy human individuals. Sequenced by immunoSEQ multiplex PCR; TCRdb stores in-frame clones only, minus some. The sample records about 1 million clones, around 76% being singletons. Sequenced input: memory CD4+ T cells sorted from blood. The receptors stem from a young man in good health. CDR3s include the opening cysteine and the closing phenylalanine or tryptophan. Each record gives: CDR3 protein, V gene.

CATSRDVTGELFF,TRBV15
CASSLLRTDSTDTQYF,TRBV5-4
CAWSGSGGDEQYF,TRBV30
CAILDPGTGGTEAFF,TRBV6-6
CASSVNSPLHF,TRBV6-6
CAETDRESSPLHF,TRBV6-1
CASSLERGDTEAFF,TRBV5-1
CASSPQAGGGYEQYF,TRBV9
CASSVEGVSPLHF,TRBV9
CASRREDRGNQPQHF,TRBV6-5
CASSASNEQFF,TRBV9
CASSLQGTLNTEAFF,TRBV2
CASSLEGPGWSNQPQHF,TRBV7-9
CASSLNTGQNQETQYF,TRBV7-8
CASSYRGSGNTIYF,TRBV6-6
CASSGGGANYGYTF,TRBV5-1
CASSYSQGRAPTF,TRBV6-5
CASSGGDEQFF,TRBV6-1
CASSSGERTEAFF,TRBV6-1
CASSPLGGTALNTGELFF,TRBV2
CASSYLTGHGELFF,TRBV6-5
CAISEERYGYTF,TRBV10-3
CSVGGRTGLPVGEQYF,TRBV29-1
CASSQGLKSYNEQFF,TRBV6-5
CASSYAGQATSYEQYF,TRBV6-6
CASSPPGQGSGNTIYF,TRBV7-9
CASSFNRRYYEQYF,TRBV28
CALSPGRNTGELFF,TRBV6-1
CASSLIPSGAYNEQFF,TRBV7-9